The present T cell receptor (beta chain) was sequenced within a study of blood T cell repertoires in COVID-19. Overall study: The samples span acute and convalescent COVID-19 from the United States, Italy and Spain. From T cells, B-cell-depleted T cells, or PBMCs came the material, which was cDNA or gDNA.

The length of the CDR3 is 14 residues. V was pared by 4 bases and J by 0 bases, with 4 bases between. Germline V lookup: CDR1 LGHDT, CDR2 YNNKEL (reference sequence). Original processing methods: Nucleated cell number was recorded as an estimate derived from reference gene primer amplification. Clones were read by immunoSEQ multiplex PCR, and TCRdb kept only the in-frame ones, dropping some. D and trimming come from the DNA, and the V and J calls and clone size come from that table. The table shows fewer than 250,000 clones, with 83% occurring only once. The chain links TRBV3-1 (or the pseudogene TRBV3-2) to TRBJ2-6, with unresolved D. The sequencing sample was made of peripheral blood. The sequence was collected from a man aged 45-60 years with active or convalescent COVID-19. CDR3 region: CASSPSSGANVLTF. CDR3 DNA sequence: TGTGCCAGCAGCCCGAGCTCTGGGGCCAACGTCCTGACTTTC.